These 8 T cell receptor beta chains share one sample of origin, sequenced in a study of response to subunit inactivated influenza vaccine. In TCRdb, the RT-PCR reads were re-called with MiXCR into one record per CDR3 protein. Of fewer than 650,000 distinct CDR3 sequences listed, around 13% are singletons. This specimen was PBMCs from blood, taken roughly 48 days after vaccination. The receptors were gathered from a man in his fifties or sixties who received an inactivated influenza vaccine.

This clonotype was counted many times. The CDR3 loop is CSANIQGIGTEAFF. The CDR3 nucleotides read TGCAGTGCTAACATCCAGGGGATTGGCACTGAAGCTTTCTTT. This sequence joins TRBV20-1 and TRBJ1-1; perhaps TRBD1 as D (6 bases). Trimming removed 4 bases at V and 4 bases at J, with 16 bases between. CDR1 is DFQATT, CDR2 SNEGSKA, per germline (reference sequence). The CDR3 is 14 amino acids.

The J gene is TRBJ2-3, the V gene TRBV11-2, with TRBD1 identical over 7 bases. Germline V gene lookup returns CDR1 SGHAT and CDR2 FQNNGV. V was clipped by 5 bases and J by 2 bases; unmatched bases: 16. CDR3 size: 18 residues. CDR3 sequence: CASSTIPLTGQTTDTQYF. The DNA of the CDR3 is TGTGCCAGCAGCACCATCCCCCTCACGGGACAGACCACAGATACGCAGTATTTT. The entire variable domain, with the rest obtained from reference TRBV11-2 and TRBJ2-3, is as follows: EAGVAQSPRYKIIEKRQSVAFWCNPISGHATLYWYQQILGQGPKLLIQFQNNGVVDDSQLPKDRFSAERLKGVDSTLKIQPAKLEDSAVYLCASSTIPLTGQTTDTQYFGPGTRLTVL.

This clonotype was seen at least ten times. The V call is TRBV6-5, the J call TRBJ2-7; no clear D gene. Trimming took 2 bases from V and 2 from J, leaving 10 bases between them. CDR1 and CDR2 from the germline V gene are MNHEY and SVGAGI. The CDR3 has 14 residues. The CDR3 region has the DNA TGTGCCAGCAGTTACCTGGACGGACCCTACGAGCAGTACTTC. This encodes CASSYLDGPYEQYF.

The chain uses TRBV4-1 and TRBJ2-4; 10 bases agree with TRBD2. CDR3 length equals 19 residues. The ends lost 3 bases at V and 3 bases at J; junction bases unmatched: 14. Germline V gene lookup returns CDR1 MGHRA and CDR2 YSYEKL. CDR3 nucleotides: TGCGCCAGCAGCCACACTGGGAGCGGGAGGGCGAGGGGCAAAAACATTCAGTACTTC. This translates into CASSHTGSGRARGKNIQYF.

This clonotype was counted ten times or more. This chain joins TRBV6-6 and TRBJ2-5; 7 bases line up with TRBD2. After removal of 5 bases from V and 6 bases from J, the junction contained 3 bases not matched to a gene. Per germline, CDR1 MNHNY and CDR2 SVGAGI (reference sequence). The CDR3 spans 12 residues. CDR3 in amino acids: CASSLGGKTQYF. The CDR3 DNA reads TGTGCCAGCAGTCTGGGGGGGAAGACCCAGTACTTC.

The chain is built from TRBV12-3 or TRBV12-4 and TRBJ2-3; maybe TRBD2 (5 bases). Trimming took 6 bases from V and 1 from J, leaving 17 bases between them. There are 16 residues in the CDR3. The CDR3 region has the DNA TGTGCCAGCAGGCCTCGGACTTTCGACGGCACAGATACGCAGTATTTT. The encoded protein is CASRPRTFDGTDTQYF.

The chain links TRBV27 to TRBJ1-3, with 10 bases lining up with TRBD1. The CDR3 runs to 15 residues. Germline CDR1 and CDR2: MNHEY and SMNVEV (reference sequence). Germline trimming cut 5 bases from V and 4 bases from J; bases unmatched to any gene: 5. The CDR3 sequence is CASSTLGQGGNTIYF. In DNA, the CDR3 is TGTGCCAGCAGTACCTTGGGACAGGGGGGAAACACCATATATTTT.

This clonotype was seen a handful of times. The chain carries TRBV28 and TRBJ2-4; unclear D gene. Trimming took off 5 bases at V and 5 bases at J, with 16 bases between the two ends. From germline, CDR1 is MDHEN and CDR2 SYDVKM. This CDR3 is 15 amino acids long. Written as DNA, the CDR3 is TGTGCCAGCAGTGGCAGCCTCCGTCCTGAAAACATTCAGTACTTC. Residues: CASSGSLRPENIQYF.